The 27 T cell receptor beta chains reported below all come from one sample, sequenced in a study of shared clonotypes between healthy human individuals. Repertoires were generated with immunoSEQ multiplex PCR, while TCRdb's copy carries only in-frame clones and drops some. The profile shows around 580,000 clones, about 98% of them singletons. CD45RO negativity and positive selection for CCR7 defined naive CD8 cells, a population that excluded terminally differentiated effector memory CD45RA+ cells. Specimen: naive CD8+ T cells sorted from blood. The receptors here all came from a man aged 25 to 45 in good health.

J is TRBJ2-7 and V is TRBV9; D unresolved. The CDR3 is 15 residues long. Germline loops: CDR1 SGDLS, CDR2 YYNGEE. Trimming took 4 bases from V and 4 from J, leaving 18 bases between them. The CDR3 DNA reads TGTGCCAGCAGCCCAACGACAAGGGTAGGGTACGAGCAGTACTTC. Translated, it gives CASSPTTRVGYEQYF.

The chain recombines TRBV29-1 with TRBJ2-2; TRBD2 agrees at 9 bases. This CDR3 region has 14 residues. V gave up 7 bases and J gave up 5 bases; unmatched junction bases: 8. Germline V gene data show CDR1 as SQVTM and CDR2 as ANQGSEA. CDR3: CSGIAGAGTGELFF. In DNA form, the CDR3 reads TGCAGCGGTATAGCGGGAGCGGGAACCGGGGAGCTGTTTTTT.

As to this clone: Distinct nucleotide sequences in the sample also encode this CDR3. The chain links TRBV9 to TRBJ2-3; D is tentatively TRBD1 or TRBD2 (5 bases each). Trimming pared 0 bases from V and 1 base from J, leaving 6 bases between. The CDR3 sequence is 14 residues long. Germline CDR1 reads SGDLS; CDR2 reads YYNGEE. CDR3 in DNA: TGTGCCAGCAGCGTAGTGGGGGGCACAGATACGCAGTATTTT. Its translation is CASSVVGGTDTQYF.

The rearrangement uses TRBV4-1 and TRBJ2-7; D is perhaps TRBD1 (6 bases). The CDR3 has 15 amino acids. Between the trimmed V and J ends, which lost 5 bases and 2 bases, there was a span of 16 bases. Germline lookup yields CDR1 MGHRA and CDR2 YSYEKL. CDR3 amino acids: CASSISGVGTYEQYF. The CDR3 DNA reads as TGCGCCAGCAGCATATCAGGGGTGGGCACCTACGAGCAGTACTTC.

The chain carries TRBV9 and TRBJ2-3; no reliable D call. Per germline, CDR1 SGDLS and CDR2 YYNGEE. The CDR3 is 14 residues long. V was cut by 0 bases and J by 6 bases, with 11 bases left in between. CDR3 protein: CASSVARAADTQYF. The CDR3, as DNA: TGTGCCAGCAGCGTAGCCCGGGCGGCGGATACGCAGTATTTT.

The chain links TRBV28 to TRBJ2-7; tentative D call: TRBD2 (5 bases). There are 15 residues in the CDR3. Trimming took off 2 bases at V and 2 bases at J, with 13 bases between the two ends. The germline V gene encodes CDR1 MDHEN and CDR2 SYDVKM. In DNA, the CDR3 is TGTGCCAGCAGTTTAGTTAGGGAGTGGGCCTACGAGCAGTACTTC. Its protein is CASSLVREWAYEQYF.

The chain recombines TRBV7-9 with TRBJ2-5, with D perhaps matching TRBD1 (6 bases). The CDR3 loop spans 19 amino acids. Germline V lookup: CDR1 SEHNR, CDR2 FQNEAQ (reference sequence). V was cut by 5 bases and J by 0 bases, with 25 bases left in between. This CDR3 reads CASSLLPRGFLSDQETQYF. The CDR3 nucleotides are TGTGCCAGCAGCCTCCTCCCGAGGGGGTTTCTTTCCGACCAAGAGACCCAGTACTTC.

This clone is a singleton in its sample. The chain uses TRBV11-2 and TRBJ1-4, with D unresolved. The V end was cut by 2 bases, the J end by 8 bases, with 9 bases between. Germline V gene lookup returns CDR1 SGHAT and CDR2 FQNNGV. This CDR3 is 13 amino acids long. The CDR3 here is CASSLRREEKLFF. For the CDR3, the DNA is TGTGCCAGCAGCTTAAGACGGGAGGAAAAACTGTTTTTT.

The chain has TRBV4-1 and TRBJ2-5; 11 bases are a match to TRBD2. Trimming removed 0 bases from V and 2 bases from J; junction bases left unmatched: 5. The CDR3 runs 17 residues. Germline lookup yields CDR1 MGHRA and CDR2 YSYEKL. CDR3 loop: CASSQDGLAGLQETQYF. The CDR3, as DNA: TGCGCCAGCAGCCAAGATGGACTAGCGGGTTTGCAAGAGACCCAGTACTTC.

The rearrangement uses TRBV19 and TRBJ1-2, with 7 bases fitting TRBD1. After removal of 9 bases from V and 3 bases from J, the junction contained 7 bases not matched to a gene. Per germline, CDR1 LNHDA and CDR2 SQIVND (reference sequence). There are 13 residues in the CDR3. CDR3 nucleotide sequence: TGTGCCAGCAAGGACAGGAACGACTATGGCTACACCTTC. Translated: CASKDRNDYGYTF.

The chain employs TRBV18 and TRBJ2-3; possible D gene TRBD1, 5 bases. Between the trimmed V and J ends, which lost 3 bases and 4 bases, there was a span of 11 bases. There are 14 residues in the CDR3. Germline CDR1 is KGHSH and CDR2 is LQKENI. The CDR3 DNA follows: TGTGCCAGCTCACCGGGGCTAAACCCAGATACGCAGTATTTT. This gives the protein CASSPGLNPDTQYF.

V is TRBV7-8 and J is TRBJ2-5; 7 bases fit TRBD1. The CDR3 length is 15 residues. The germline V gene has CDR1 SGHVS and CDR2 FQNEAQ. Losses at the gene ends were 4 bases for V and 0 bases for J; bases not matched to a gene: 5. The CDR3 reads CASSSWDSNQETQYF. The CDR3 coding sequence is TGTGCCAGCAGCTCTTGGGACAGCAACCAAGAGACCCAGTACTTC.

The J gene is TRBJ2-1, the V gene TRBV6-6; 7 bases agree with TRBD1. V shed 6 bases and J 8 bases; nucleotides not matched to a gene: 13. CDR3 length: 15 residues. The germline CDR1 and CDR2 sequences are MNHNY and SVGAGI (reference sequence). CDR3 sequence reads: CASSDRWQGVYEQFF. CDR3 in DNA: TGTGCCAGCAGCGATAGGTGGCAGGGGGTCTATGAGCAGTTCTTC.

This chain links TRBV27 with TRBJ2-7; D is possibly TRBD2 (6 bases). The V gene's germline CDR1 is MNHEY and CDR2 SMNVEV (reference sequence). CDR3 length: 15 residues. The V and J ends lost 3 bases and 6 bases respectively, with 18 bases between them. CDR3 region: CASSFGGGVPLEQYF. Written as DNA, the CDR3 is TGTGCCAGCAGTTTTGGTGGCGGGGTACCCCTCGAGCAGTACTTC.

The chain carries TRBV5-1 and TRBJ1-2; the match to TRBD1 covers 7 bases. The germline CDR1 and CDR2 sequences are SGHRS and YFSETQ. The CDR3 runs to 15 residues. V was clipped by 0 bases and J by 4 bases; unmatched bases: 6. The DNA for the CDR3 is TGCGCCAGCAGCTTGGGGGACAGTCCCCTCTATGGCTACACCTTC. Protein product: CASSLGDSPLYGYTF.

This clone was seen only once. The chain combines TRBV27 with TRBJ2-7; 7 nucleotides agree with TRBD1. Germline trimming cut 6 bases from V and 2 bases from J; bases unmatched to any gene: 4. From germline, CDR1 is MNHEY and CDR2 SMNVEV (reference sequence). The CDR3 is 13 residues long. The CDR3 DNA follows: TGTGCCAGCAGAAAAAGGGGGCCCTACGAGCAGTACTTC. It specifies CASRKRGPYEQYF.

This sequence joins TRBV11-2 and TRBJ2-3; 12 positions agree with TRBD1. Unmatched junction bases numbered 10, after V lost 6 bases and J lost 6 bases. There are 16 residues in the CDR3. In germline, CDR1 is SGHAT, CDR2 FQNNGV. The CDR3 sequence: CASSAGTGGRLDTQYF. In DNA form, the CDR3 reads TGTGCCAGCAGTGCCGGGACAGGGGGCCGGTTGGATACGCAGTATTTT.

A single count supports this clone. This chain connects TRBV13 to TRBJ2-7, with 8 bases lining up with TRBD2. Trimming removed 6 bases from V and 0 bases from J; junction bases left unmatched: 7. There are 15 residues in the CDR3. The V gene's germline CDR1 is PRHDT and CDR2 FYEKMQ (reference sequence). Here the CDR3 DNA reads TGTGCCAGCAGGAAAACTAGCGGTAGCTCCTACGAGCAGTACTTC. Protein product: CASRKTSGSSYEQYF.

The chain uses TRBV9 and TRBJ2-3; tentatively, D is TRBD2 (6 bases). The CDR3 has 16 amino acids. CDR1 is SGDLS and CDR2 is YYNGEE in the germline V gene. V dropped 1 base and J dropped 6 bases, with 18 bases sitting between them. CDR3: CASSVRLDPLPDTQYF. CDR3 nucleotide sequence: TGTGCCAGCAGCGTAAGACTAGACCCTCTGCCCGATACGCAGTATTTT. Based on the CDR3 plus reference TRBV9 and TRBJ2-3, the full variable domain is DSGVTQTPKHLITATGQRVTLRCSPRSGDLSVYWYQQSLDQGLQFLIQYYNGEERAKGNILERFSAQQFPDLHSELNLSSLELGDSALYFCASSVRLDPLPDTQYFGPGTRLTVL.

The chain links TRBV7-9 to TRBJ2-1; no reliable D call. V lost 5 bases and J lost 10, with 9 bases in between. Germline V CDR1 and CDR2: SEHNR, FQNEAQ (reference sequence). The length of the CDR3 is 11 residues. CDR3 sequence (DNA): TGTGCCAGCAGCCTTCAAAGAGAGCAGTTCTTC. This gives the protein CASSLQREQFF.

The chain links TRBV4-1 to TRBJ2-5; no clear D. The CDR3 has 13 residues. V gave up 3 bases and J gave up 2 bases, with 7 bases separating them. Germline CDR1 and CDR2: MGHRA and YSYEKL. This CDR3 is CASSQGWQETQYF. The CDR3 coding sequence is TGCGCCAGCAGCCAGGGCTGGCAAGAGACCCAGTACTTC.

The J gene is TRBJ2-3, the V gene TRBV27; TRBD2 might be the D (6 bases). This CDR3 has 14 amino acids. Trimming shortened V by 4 bases and J by 5 bases, and 13 bases separated the two germline ends. Germline CDR1 and CDR2: MNHEY and SMNVEV (reference sequence). DNA for the CDR3: TGTGCCAGCAGTTCCGGGAGAGAGATAGATACGCAGTATTTT. As protein: CASSSGREIDTQYF.

The gene calls are TRBV10-3 and TRBJ2-1, with 13 bases lining up with TRBD2. After removal of 3 bases from V and 4 bases from J, the junction contained 9 bases not matched to a gene. The CDR3 extends over 18 amino acids. Germline CDR1 and CDR2: ENHRY and SYGVKD. The CDR3 DNA reads TGTGCCATCAGTGAACTAGGGACTAGCGGGGACTATTACAATGAGCAGTTCTTC. This codes for CAISELGTSGDYYNEQFF.

Remarks on this clone: Additional DNA sequences in this sample encode the identical CDR3. V and J are TRBV9 and TRBJ1-1; 8 bases are shared with TRBD1. Germline V gene lookup returns CDR1 SGDLS and CDR2 YYNGEE. CDR3 size: 13 residues. The trim removed 2 bases at V and 5 bases at J, leaving 2 bases unmatched. CDR3 sequence: CASSVDRATEAFF. In DNA form, the CDR3 reads TGTGCCAGCAGCGTGGACAGGGCTACTGAAGCTTTCTTT.

This chain joins TRBV27 and TRBJ2-7, with TRBD2 matching over 7 bases. The CDR3 loop spans 14 amino acids. V shed 6 bases and J 2 bases; nucleotides not matched to a gene: 7. Per the germline V gene, CDR1 is MNHEY and CDR2 is SMNVEV (reference sequence). This chain's CDR3 is CASSDVGGTYEQYF. The CDR3 bases are TGTGCCAGCAGCGACGTGGGGGGGACCTACGAGCAGTACTTC.

This sequence joins TRBV2 and TRBJ1-1; D is unresolved. This CDR3 is built from 14 residues. V was shortened by 0 bases and J by 2 bases, with 7 bases between the two germline ends. Germline CDR1 SNHLY, CDR2 FYNNEI. The CDR3 nucleotides are TGTGCCAGCAGTGAAGCAGACACCAACACTGAAGCTTTCTTT. This sequence encodes CASSEADTNTEAFF.

The genes are TRBV7-9 and TRBJ2-7; 9 nucleotides match TRBD2. Losses at the gene ends were 5 bases for V and 3 bases for J; bases not matched to a gene: 11. Germline assignment: CDR1 SEHNR and CDR2 FQNEAQ (reference sequence). The CDR3 is 16 amino acids. The CDR3 nucleotides read TGTGCCAGCAGCCCCCCTAGCGGGACAACTTACTACGAGCAGTACTTC. This gives the protein CASSPPSGTTYYEQYF.